Listed here are 28 T cell receptor beta chains from one sample, sequenced in a study of shared clonotypes between healthy human individuals. Sequencing used immunoSEQ multiplex PCR; TCRdb keeps in-frame clones, though not all of them. The repertoire holds roughly 2.1 million clones, with approximately 94% as singletons. CD8 cells regarded as naive lacked CD45RO, were positively chosen for CCR7, and omitted terminally differentiated effector memory CD45RA+ cells. Material: naive CD8+ T cells from PBMCs. These receptors were collected from a man aged 18 to 30 in good health. Some clones in this sample may be carry-over from other donors' samples.

The rearrangement joins TRBV15 to TRBJ1-5; D possibly corresponds to TRBD1 (5 bases). Per the germline V gene, CDR1 is LNHNV and CDR2 is YYDKDF (reference sequence). V shed 3 bases and J shed 2 bases, with 11 bases lying between them. The CDR3 loop spans 15 amino acids. CDR3 sequence reads: CATSRVLGRNQPQHF. The CDR3 DNA reads TGTGCCACCAGCAGGGTTTTGGGGCGCAATCAGCCCCAGCATTTT. The variable domain in full, completed from reference TRBV15 and TRBJ1-5, reads DAMVIQNPRYQVTQFGKPVTLSCSQTLNHNVMYWYQQKSSQAPKLLFHYYDKDFNNEADTPDNFQSRRPNTSFCFLDIRSPGLGDTAMYLCATSRVLGRNQPQHFGDGTRLSIL.

This clone came up once. The chain joins TRBV4-3 to TRBJ2-3; D possibly corresponds to TRBD2 (5 bases). V lost 6 bases, J lost 6 bases, and 13 bases lay in between. This CDR3 contains 13 residues. Germline values: CDR1 LGHNA, CDR2 YSLEER. The CDR3 DNA reads as TGCGCCAGCAGGCCCAGAGGGTTGGATACGCAGTATTTT. Translation: CASRPRGLDTQYF.

V usage is TRBV28 and J usage is TRBJ1-1; D might be TRBD1 (5 bases). Germline V lookup: CDR1 MDHEN, CDR2 SYDVKM. This CDR3 has 16 residues. V was cut by 1 base and J by 0 bases, with 12 bases left in between. The DNA of the CDR3 is TGTGCCAGCAGTTTATACAGGCGTACGGTGAACACTGAAGCTTTCTTT. It yields the protein CASSLYRRTVNTEAFF. The entire variable domain, with the rest obtained from reference TRBV28 and TRBJ1-1, is as follows: DVKVTQSSRYLVKRTGEKVFLECVQDMDHENMFWYRQDPGLGLRLIYFSYDVKMKEKGDIPEGYSVSREKKERFSLILESASTNQTSMYLCASSLYRRTVNTEAFFGQGTRLTVV.

The chain has TRBV5-1 and TRBJ2-7; the match to TRBD2 covers 14 bases. This CDR3 has 16 amino acids. CDR1 is SGHRS and CDR2 is YFSETQ in the germline V gene. V was clipped by 6 bases and J by 4 bases; unmatched bases: 9. The CDR3 nucleotides are TGCGCCAGCAACCTTGGGACTAGCGGGAGATCTTACGAGCAGTACTTC. Amino acid sequence: CASNLGTSGRSYEQYF.

CDR3 DNA: TGTGCCAGCAGTTACTCCCCCGGTCTAGCGGGAGTTGGCGGGGAGCTGTTTTTT. Translation gives CASSYSPGLAGVGGELFF. The chain joins TRBV6-7 to TRBJ2-2; 10 bases line up with TRBD2. TRBV6-7 is reported as an ORF; its role is uncertain. The CDR3 sequence is 18 residues long. The J segment lost 7 bases and the V segment lost 0 bases, leaving 11 bases of the junction unmatched.

The chain joins TRBV28 to TRBJ1-1, with 8 positions matching TRBD1. The CDR3 is made up of 15 amino acids. The V and J ends lost 6 bases and 0 bases, in that order; junction bases with no gene match: 6. In germline, CDR1 is MDHEN, CDR2 SYDVKM. The CDR3 DNA reads as TGTGCCAGCAGACAGGGGGTATTGGTGAACACTGAAGCTTTCTTT. This translates into CASRQGVLVNTEAFF.

The rearrangement joins TRBV27 to TRBJ2-2; D gene uncertain. Trimming took off 6 bases at V and 6 bases at J, with 8 bases between the two ends. Germline V gene sequence: CDR1 MNHEY, CDR2 SMNVEV (reference sequence). The CDR3 has 12 residues. The CDR3 loop reads CASRLLSGELFF. In DNA form, the CDR3 reads TGTGCCAGCAGACTGCTCTCCGGGGAGCTGTTTTTT.

V is TRBV19 and J is TRBJ2-2; perhaps TRBD1 as D (5 bases). The CDR3 runs 16 residues. Germline lookup yields CDR1 LNHDA and CDR2 SQIVND (reference sequence). Trimming pared 1 base from V and 0 bases from J, leaving 9 bases between. CDR3 sequence (DNA): TGTGCCAGTAGTATAGGGGGCAGGACGAACACCGGGGAGCTGTTTTTT. It encodes CASSIGGRTNTGELFF.

The V gene is TRBV4-1, the J gene TRBJ2-1, with 11 bases identical to TRBD2. CDR1 is MGHRA and CDR2 is YSYEKL in the germline V gene. The CDR3 spans 19 residues. V was pared by 0 bases and J by 2 bases, with 9 bases of the junction left unmatched. This CDR3 is CASSQEKDIAGGAYNEQFF. CDR3 coding DNA: TGCGCCAGCAGCCAAGAAAAGGATATAGCGGGAGGGGCCTACAATGAGCAGTTCTTC.

The chain employs TRBV11-3 and TRBJ2-7, with 9 bases lining up with TRBD1. In germline, CDR1 is SGHNT, CDR2 YENEEA. V lost 5 bases and J lost 0; bases outside the gene matches: 2. This CDR3 is 14 amino acids long. The DNA of the CDR3 is TGTGCCAGCAGCGGACAGGGGAGCTCCTACGAGCAGTACTTC. This translates into CASSGQGSSYEQYF.

The V and J genes are TRBV11-2 and TRBJ2-7; no definite D call. Germline values: CDR1 SGHAT, CDR2 FQNNGV. The CDR3 spans 16 residues. V lost 1 base, J lost 3 bases, and 16 bases lay in between. The CDR3 DNA follows: TGTGCCAGCAGCTTAGGGGTCACGGACGGCTACTACGAGCAGTACTTC. Its translation is CASSLGVTDGYYEQYF. The whole variable domain, filled in from reference TRBV11-2 and TRBJ2-7, reads EAGVAQSPRYKIIEKRQSVAFWCNPISGHATLYWYQQILGQGPKLLIQFQNNGVVDDSQLPKDRFSAERLKGVDSTLKIQPAKLEDSAVYLCASSLGVTDGYYEQYFGPGTRLTVT.

The genes are TRBV27 and TRBJ2-6; maybe TRBD2 (5 bases). V lost 5 bases, J lost 0 bases, and 14 bases lay in between. Germline CDR1 MNHEY, CDR2 SMNVEV (reference sequence). This CDR3 region has 17 residues. CDR3 amino acids: CASSPRDQPSGANVLTF. The CDR3, as DNA: TGTGCCAGCAGTCCCCGGGATCAACCCTCTGGGGCCAACGTCCTGACTTTC.

The V call is TRBV5-4, the J call TRBJ2-7; D is unresolved. CDR1 and CDR2 from the germline V gene are SGHNT and YYREEE (reference sequence). V shed 4 bases and J shed 5 bases, with 16 bases lying between them. The CDR3 loop spans 14 amino acids. CDR3 sequence: CASSPWAMPHEQYF. The CDR3 nucleotides are TGTGCCAGCAGCCCATGGGCCATGCCCCACGAGCAGTACTTC. The entire variable domain, with the rest obtained from reference TRBV5-4 and TRBJ2-7, is as follows: ETGVTQSPTHLIKTRGQQVTLRCSSQSGHNTVSWYQQALGQGPQFIFQYYREEENGRGNFPPRFSGLQFPNYSSELNVNALELDDSALYLCASSPWAMPHEQYFGPGTRLTVT.

This sequence joins TRBV6-5 and TRBJ2-7, with D hard to call. This CDR3 contains 11 residues. Trimming stripped 7 bases from V and 12 bases from J, with 16 bases between. Germline CDR1 reads MNHEY; CDR2 reads SVGAGI. The CDR3 DNA reads as TGTGCCAGCACCGACCTTGGCCGGGCGTACTTC. This sequence encodes CASTDLGRAYF.

The chain carries TRBV27 and TRBJ2-1, with a weak D call TRBD2 (6 bases). Trimming stripped 6 bases from V and 4 bases from J, with 10 bases between. The V gene's germline CDR1 is MNHEY and CDR2 SMNVEV (reference sequence). This CDR3 spans 13 amino acids. CDR3 protein: CASSTGLYNEQFF. The CDR3 DNA follows: TGTGCCAGCAGCACGGGACTTTACAATGAGCAGTTCTTC.

Turning to this clone: Other nucleotide sequences from this sample produce the same CDR3. The rearrangement links TRBV27 to TRBJ2-3; D is uncertain. Germline CDR1 and CDR2: MNHEY and SMNVEV (reference sequence). The CDR3 loop spans 13 amino acids. V was clipped by 6 bases and J by 0 bases, with 7 bases between them. This chain's CDR3 is CASSLISTDTQYF. Here the CDR3 DNA reads TGTGCCAGCAGCCTTATTAGCACAGATACGCAGTATTTT.

The rearrangement joins TRBV13 to TRBJ2-4; possibly TRBD1 for D (6 bases). Germline values: CDR1 PRHDT, CDR2 FYEKMQ (reference sequence). V was trimmed by 4 bases and J by 3 bases, leaving 13 bases between them. CDR3 size: 15 residues. CDR3 nucleotides: TGTGCCAGCAGCTACCAGGACAGAAACAAAAACATTCAGTACTTC. It encodes CASSYQDRNKNIQYF. The full variable domain, completed using reference TRBV13 and TRBJ2-4, is AAGVIQSPRHLIKEKRETATLKCYPIPRHDTVYWYQQGPGQDPQFLISFYEKMQSDKGSIPDRFSAQQFSDYHSELNMSSLELGDSALYFCASSYQDRNKNIQYFGAGTRLSVL.

This clone was observed a single time. V gene TRBV5-1 combines with J gene TRBJ2-5, with TRBD2 identical over 11 bases. The CDR3 contains 15 residues. V gave up 1 base and J gave up 5 bases; unmatched junction bases: 4. The germline gives CDR1 SGHRS, CDR2 YFSETQ. CDR3 nucleotide sequence: TGCGCCAGCAGCTTGACTAGCGGGAGCTATGAGACCCAGTACTTC. Translating it yields CASSLTSGSYETQYF.

The V and J genes are TRBV2 and TRBJ2-6; tentative D call: TRBD1 (6 bases). Germline V CDR1 and CDR2: SNHLY, FYNNEI. This CDR3 contains 17 residues. With 4 bases removed from V and 0 bases from J, the gap between germline ends came to 13 bases. In DNA form, the CDR3 reads TGTGCCAGCAGTGGACAGGTTACTGTCTCTGGGGCCAACGTCCTGACTTTC. Protein sequence: CASSGQVTVSGANVLTF.

This chain links TRBV29-1 with TRBJ1-2; D might be TRBD1 (6 bases). The CDR3 has 16 residues. V gave up 4 bases and J gave up 0 bases, with 18 bases separating them. Germline V CDR1 and CDR2: SQVTM, ANQGSEA. The CDR3 spells CSVVRFAGGPNYGYTF. CDR3 bases: TGCAGCGTTGTGCGGTTTGCGGGGGGGCCTAACTATGGCTACACCTTC.

The table lists this clone with a count of one. The V and J genes are TRBV5-4 and TRBJ2-7, with TRBD1 matching 9 bases. The ends lost 5 bases at V and 0 bases at J; junction bases unmatched: 6. In germline, CDR1 is SGHNT, CDR2 YYREEE (reference sequence). The CDR3 covers 15 residues. The CDR3 here is CASRRGQGLSYEQYF. The CDR3 nucleotides are TGTGCCAGCAGACGGGGACAGGGCCTCTCCTACGAGCAGTACTTC.

The J gene is TRBJ2-7, the V gene TRBV7-9; 10 bases align to TRBD1. The CDR3 covers 14 residues. Germline trimming cut 7 bases from V and 12 bases from J; bases unmatched to any gene: 15. CDR1 is SEHNR and CDR2 is FQNEAQ in the germline V gene (reference sequence). The CDR3 DNA reads TGTGCCAGCAAAAGTGGACAGGGGGGTACTGAGTGGTACTTC. This encodes CASKSGQGGTEWYF.

This clone was detected only once. The chain recombines TRBV19 with TRBJ2-4; TRBD1 aligns across 7 bases. Trimming at V came to 4 bases and at J to 4 bases, leaving 7 bases not matched to a gene. This CDR3 has 15 residues. The V gene's germline CDR1 is LNHDA and CDR2 SQIVND (reference sequence). The CDR3 coding sequence is TGTGCCAGTAGTACTCCGGGACAGAAAAAAAACATTCAGTACTTC. It encodes CASSTPGQKKNIQYF.

The chain employs TRBV27 and TRBJ1-2, with D possibly TRBD1 on 6 matching bases. Germline loops: CDR1 MNHEY, CDR2 SMNVEV (reference sequence). The CDR3 consists of 14 residues. V was clipped by 5 bases and J by 6 bases, with 16 bases between them. This CDR3 reads CASSTGGGEHGYTF. The CDR3 DNA reads as TGTGCCAGCAGTACGGGAGGGGGAGAGCATGGCTACACCTTC.

The chain joins TRBV7-9 to TRBJ1-1, with TRBD1 matching over 8 bases. The CDR3 is made up of 16 amino acids. V was clipped by 2 bases and J by 4 bases; unmatched bases: 9. Germline CDR1 SEHNR, CDR2 FQNEAQ (reference sequence). The CDR3 DNA is TGTGCCAGCAGCTTACCTAAGACAGGGGAGGGCACTGAAGCTTTCTTT. It encodes CASSLPKTGEGTEAFF. The full variable domain, rest sourced from reference TRBV7-9 and TRBJ1-1, is DTGVSQNPRHKITKRGQNVTFRCDPISEHNRLYWYRQTLGQGPEFLTYFQNEAQLEKSRLLSDRFSAERPKGSFSTLEIQRTEQGDSAMYLCASSLPKTGEGTEAFFGQGTRLTVV.

This chain uses TRBV6-5 with TRBJ2-1; 9 nucleotides match TRBD2. Per germline, CDR1 MNHEY and CDR2 SVGAGI. The CDR3 length is 15 residues. V lost 6 bases to trimming and J lost 5 bases; unmatched junction nucleotides: 8. CDR3 coding DNA: TGTGCCAGCAGAAGACTAGCGGAGCAACACAATGAGCAGTTCTTC. This translates into CASRRLAEQHNEQFF.

A word on this clone: Different DNA sequences within this sample yield the same CDR3. This chain joins TRBV4-1 and TRBJ2-7, with D unclear. V was pared by 1 base and J by 3 bases, with 7 bases between. From germline, CDR1 is MGHRA and CDR2 YSYEKL. This CDR3 is built from 13 residues. Here the CDR3 reads CASSQVSSYEQYF. CDR3 nucleotide sequence: TGCGCCAGCAGCCAAGTCAGCAGCTACGAGCAGTACTTC.

In its sample, this clone was seen once. This sample includes further DNA sequences coding for the same CDR3. The genes are TRBV9 and TRBJ2-7, with 11 bases fitting TRBD2. The germline CDR1 and CDR2 sequences are SGDLS and YYNGEE. CDR3 size: 14 residues. V gave up 3 bases and J gave up 4 bases; unmatched junction bases: 3. The CDR3 DNA reads as TGTGCCAGCAGCGCGGGACTAGCGGATTACGAGCAGTACTTC. It codes for CASSAGLADYEQYF.